This TCR beta chain was retrieved from a study of identical twins. TCRdb analysed the 5' RACE reads with MiXCR anew, one entry per CDR3 protein. The table has a few hundred thousand distinct CDR3 sequences, 15% to 20% seen once. V was pared by 0 bases and J by 7 bases, with 18 bases of the junction left unmatched. Per the germline V gene, CDR1 is DFQATT and CDR2 is SNEGSKA (reference sequence). The CDR3 runs to 18 residues. The chain combines TRBV20-1 with TRBJ2-1; 7 bases agree with TRBD2. Sequenced sample: naive T cells sorted from blood. The source is a man between 45 and 60 years old in good health. Here the CDR3 reads CSARDAFGVRGSWNEQFF. DNA of the CDR3: TGCAGTGCTAGAGATGCTTTCGGGGTCCGCGGGAGCTGGAATGAGCAGTTCTTC.